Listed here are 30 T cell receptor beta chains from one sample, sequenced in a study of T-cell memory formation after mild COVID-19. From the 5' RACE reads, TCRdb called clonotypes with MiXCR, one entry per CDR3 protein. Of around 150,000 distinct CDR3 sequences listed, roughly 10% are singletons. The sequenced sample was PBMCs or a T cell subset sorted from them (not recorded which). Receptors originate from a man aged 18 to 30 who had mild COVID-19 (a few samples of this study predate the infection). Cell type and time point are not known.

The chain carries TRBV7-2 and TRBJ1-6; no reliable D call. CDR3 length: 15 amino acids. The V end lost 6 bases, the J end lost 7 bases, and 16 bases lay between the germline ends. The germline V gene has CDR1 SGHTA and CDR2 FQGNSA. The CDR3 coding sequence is TGTGCCAGCAGTGGGAGGGTTCTGGGAAATTCACCCCTCCACTTT. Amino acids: CASSGRVLGNSPLHF.

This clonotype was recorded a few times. CDR3 protein: CASANTGELFF. The CDR3 nucleotides are TGTGCCAGCGCCAACACCGGGGAGCTGTTTTTT. The chain recombines TRBV27 with TRBJ2-2, with D uncertain. Germline V lookup: CDR1 MNHEY, CDR2 SMNVEV (reference sequence). CDR3 length: 11 amino acids. Trimming took 8 bases from V and 2 from J, leaving 3 bases between them.

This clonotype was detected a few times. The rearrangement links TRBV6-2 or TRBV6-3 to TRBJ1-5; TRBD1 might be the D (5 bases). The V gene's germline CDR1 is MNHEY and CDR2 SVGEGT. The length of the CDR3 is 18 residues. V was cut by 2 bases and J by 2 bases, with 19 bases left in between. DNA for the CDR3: TGTGCCAGCAGTTACGACCCCAGGGTTCCTGGACGCAATCAGCCCCAGCATTTT. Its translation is CASSYDPRVPGRNQPQHF.

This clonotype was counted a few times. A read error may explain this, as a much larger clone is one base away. The chain's CDR3 is CASTVGTGISEAFF. The DNA of the CDR3 is TGTGCCAGCACGGTCGGGACAGGGATATCTGAAGCTTTCTTT. The chain joins TRBV12-3 or TRBV12-4 to TRBJ1-1, with 9 bases that match TRBD1. There are 14 residues in the CDR3. V shed 7 bases and J 6 bases; nucleotides not matched to a gene: 9.

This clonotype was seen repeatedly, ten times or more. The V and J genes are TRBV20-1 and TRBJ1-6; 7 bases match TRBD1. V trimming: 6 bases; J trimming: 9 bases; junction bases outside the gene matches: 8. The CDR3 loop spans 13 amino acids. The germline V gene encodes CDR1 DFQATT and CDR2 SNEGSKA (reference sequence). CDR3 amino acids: CSARTGRSSPLHF. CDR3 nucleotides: TGCAGTGCCAGGACAGGACGAAGTTCACCCCTCCACTTT.

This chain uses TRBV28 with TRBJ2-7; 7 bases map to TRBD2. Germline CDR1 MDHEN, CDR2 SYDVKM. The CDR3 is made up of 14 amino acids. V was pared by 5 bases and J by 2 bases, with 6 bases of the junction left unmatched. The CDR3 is CASSPGAGPYEQYV. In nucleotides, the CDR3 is TGTGCCAGCAGTCCCGGAGCGGGGCCCTACGAGCAGTACGTC.

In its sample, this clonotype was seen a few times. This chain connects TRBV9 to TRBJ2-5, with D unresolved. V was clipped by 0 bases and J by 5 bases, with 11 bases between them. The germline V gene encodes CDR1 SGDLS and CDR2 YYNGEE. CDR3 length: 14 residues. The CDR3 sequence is CASSVGTQPETQYF. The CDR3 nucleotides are TGTGCCAGCAGCGTAGGAACCCAGCCTGAGACCCAGTACTTC.

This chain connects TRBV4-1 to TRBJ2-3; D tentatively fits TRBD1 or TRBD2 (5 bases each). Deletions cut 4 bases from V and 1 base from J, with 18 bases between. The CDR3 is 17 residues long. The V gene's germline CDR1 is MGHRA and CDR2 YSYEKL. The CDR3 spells CASSRLGWGRGTDTQYF. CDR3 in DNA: TGCGCCAGCAGCCGCCTTGGGTGGGGACGAGGCACAGATACGCAGTATTTT.

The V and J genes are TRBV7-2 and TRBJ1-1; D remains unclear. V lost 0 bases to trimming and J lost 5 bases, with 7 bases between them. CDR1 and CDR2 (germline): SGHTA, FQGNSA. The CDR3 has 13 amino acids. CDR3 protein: CASSLAQKTEAFF. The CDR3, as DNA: TGTGCCAGCAGCTTAGCCCAGAAGACTGAAGCTTTCTTT.

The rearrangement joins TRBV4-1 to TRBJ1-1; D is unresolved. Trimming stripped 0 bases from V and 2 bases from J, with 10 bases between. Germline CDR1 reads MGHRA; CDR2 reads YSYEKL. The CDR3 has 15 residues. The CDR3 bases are TGCGCCAGCAGCCAAGAACCGGCCATTAACACTGAAGCTTTCTTT. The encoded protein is CASSQEPAINTEAFF.

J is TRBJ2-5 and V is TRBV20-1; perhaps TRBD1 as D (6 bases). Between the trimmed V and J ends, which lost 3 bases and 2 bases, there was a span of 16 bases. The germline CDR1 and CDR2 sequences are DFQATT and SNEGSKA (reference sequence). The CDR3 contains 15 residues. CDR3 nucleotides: TGCAGTGCTAGGCTCCCCGGGACAAGACAAGAGACCCAGTACTTC. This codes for CSARLPGTRQETQYF.

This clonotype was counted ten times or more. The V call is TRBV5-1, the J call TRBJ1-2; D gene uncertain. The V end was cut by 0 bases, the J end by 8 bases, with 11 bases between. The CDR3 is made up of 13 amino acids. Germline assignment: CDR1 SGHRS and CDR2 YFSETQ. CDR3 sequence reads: CASSLAGDSGYTF. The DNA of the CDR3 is TGCGCCAGCAGCTTGGCCGGAGACTCCGGCTACACCTTC. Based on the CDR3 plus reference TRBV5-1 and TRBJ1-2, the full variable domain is KAGVTQTPRYLIKTRGQQVTLSCSPISGHRSVSWYQQTPGQGLQFLFEYFSETQRNKGNFPGRFSGRQFSNSRSEMNVSTLELGDSALYLCASSLAGDSGYTFGSGTRLTVV.

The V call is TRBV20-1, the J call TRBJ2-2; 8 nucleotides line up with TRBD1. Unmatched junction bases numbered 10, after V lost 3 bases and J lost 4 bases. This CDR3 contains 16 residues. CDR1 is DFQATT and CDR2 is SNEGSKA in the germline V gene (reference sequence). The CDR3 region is CSARPFSGGGTGELFF. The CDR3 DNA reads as TGCAGTGCTAGGCCGTTCTCAGGGGGCGGCACCGGGGAGCTGTTTTTT.

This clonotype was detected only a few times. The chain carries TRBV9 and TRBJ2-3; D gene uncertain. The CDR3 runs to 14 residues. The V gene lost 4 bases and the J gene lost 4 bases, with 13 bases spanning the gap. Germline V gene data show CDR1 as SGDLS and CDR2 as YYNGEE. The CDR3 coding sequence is TGTGCCAGCAGCACGGACCGAGGCGCAGATACGCAGTATTTT. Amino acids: CASSTDRGADTQYF.

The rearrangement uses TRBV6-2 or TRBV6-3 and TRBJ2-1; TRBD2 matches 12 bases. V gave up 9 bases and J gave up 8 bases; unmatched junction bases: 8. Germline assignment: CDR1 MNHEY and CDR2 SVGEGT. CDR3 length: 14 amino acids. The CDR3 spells CASRTLAGGDEQFF. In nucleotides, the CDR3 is TGTGCCAGTCGAACACTAGCGGGGGGAGATGAGCAGTTCTTC.

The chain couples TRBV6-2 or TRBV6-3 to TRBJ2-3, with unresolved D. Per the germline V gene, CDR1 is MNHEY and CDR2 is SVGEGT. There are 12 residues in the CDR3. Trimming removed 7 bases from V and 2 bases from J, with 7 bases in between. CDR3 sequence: CASTTDTDTQYF. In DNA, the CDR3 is TGTGCCAGCACCACAGACACAGATACGCAGTATTTT.

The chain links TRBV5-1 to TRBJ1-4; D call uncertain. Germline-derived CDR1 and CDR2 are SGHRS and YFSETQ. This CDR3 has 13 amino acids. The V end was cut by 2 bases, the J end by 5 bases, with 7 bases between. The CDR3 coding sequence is TGCGCCAGCAGCTTCGTGGGGAATGAAAAACTGTTTTTT. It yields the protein CASSFVGNEKLFF.

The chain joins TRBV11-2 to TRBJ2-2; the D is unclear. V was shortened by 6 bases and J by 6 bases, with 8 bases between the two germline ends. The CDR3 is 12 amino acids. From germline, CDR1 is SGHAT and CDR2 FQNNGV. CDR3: CASRGIPGELFF. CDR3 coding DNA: TGTGCCAGCAGGGGGATCCCCGGGGAGCTGTTTTTT.

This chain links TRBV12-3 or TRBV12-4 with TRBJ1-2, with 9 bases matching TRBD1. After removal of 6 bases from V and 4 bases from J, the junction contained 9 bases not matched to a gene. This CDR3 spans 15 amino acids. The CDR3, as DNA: TGTGCCAGCAGCACCCGAGGGACAGGGAGCTATGGCTACACCTTC. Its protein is CASSTRGTGSYGYTF.

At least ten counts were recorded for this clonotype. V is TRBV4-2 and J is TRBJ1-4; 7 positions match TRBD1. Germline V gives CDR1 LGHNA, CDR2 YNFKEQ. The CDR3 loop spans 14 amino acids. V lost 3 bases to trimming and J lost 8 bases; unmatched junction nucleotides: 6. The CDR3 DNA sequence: TGTGCCAGCAGCCACGGACAGGAACGGGAAAAACTGTTTTTT. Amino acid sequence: CASSHGQEREKLFF.

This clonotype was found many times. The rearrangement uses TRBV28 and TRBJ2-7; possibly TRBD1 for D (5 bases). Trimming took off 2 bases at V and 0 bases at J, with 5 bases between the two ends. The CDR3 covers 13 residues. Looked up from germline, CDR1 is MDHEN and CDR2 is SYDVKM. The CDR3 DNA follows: TGTGCCAGCAGTTTACAGGGCTCCTACGAGCAGTACTTC. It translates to CASSLQGSYEQYF.

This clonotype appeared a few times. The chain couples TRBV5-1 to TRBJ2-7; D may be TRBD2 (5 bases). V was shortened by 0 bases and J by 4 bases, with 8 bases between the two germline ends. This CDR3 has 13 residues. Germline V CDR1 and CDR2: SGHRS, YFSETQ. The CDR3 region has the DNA TGCGCCAGCAGCTTGGACGGGAAATACGAGCAGTACGTC. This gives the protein CASSLDGKYEQYV.

CDR3 sequence (DNA): TGTGCCATCAACTCAGAGGACAGGGGTTGGGTCAATGAGCAGTTCTTC. Translating gives CAINSEDRGWVNEQFF. This sequence joins TRBV10-3 and TRBJ2-1, with 9 bases fitting TRBD1. This CDR3 has 16 residues. The ends lost 7 bases at V and 6 bases at J; junction bases unmatched: 13. CDR1 ENHRY and CDR2 SYGVKD come from the germline V gene.

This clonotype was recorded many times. The CDR3 DNA is TGTGCAACCCGCGGGATGGTGGGATACCAAACAAGGAGCTCCTACGAGCAGTACGTC. Translated: CATRGMVGYQTRSSYEQYV. The rearrangement joins TRBV6-2 or TRBV6-3 to TRBJ2-7; tentatively, D is TRBD2 (6 bases). The CDR3 extends over 19 amino acids. CDR1 is MNHEY and CDR2 is SVGEGT in the germline V gene.

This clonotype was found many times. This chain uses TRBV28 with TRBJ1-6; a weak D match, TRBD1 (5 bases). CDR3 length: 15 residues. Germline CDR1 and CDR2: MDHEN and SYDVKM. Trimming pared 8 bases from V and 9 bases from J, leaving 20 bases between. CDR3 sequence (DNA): TGTGCCAGCGGGAAAGAGGCAGGGAAAACTTCACCCCTCCACTTT. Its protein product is CASGKEAGKTSPLHF.

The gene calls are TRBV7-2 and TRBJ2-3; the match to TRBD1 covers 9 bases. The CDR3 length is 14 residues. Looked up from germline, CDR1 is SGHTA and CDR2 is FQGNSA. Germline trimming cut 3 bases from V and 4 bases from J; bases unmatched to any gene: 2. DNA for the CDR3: TGTGCCAGCAGCTTCACAGGGGGCTCAGATACGCAGTATTTT. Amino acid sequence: CASSFTGGSDTQYF.

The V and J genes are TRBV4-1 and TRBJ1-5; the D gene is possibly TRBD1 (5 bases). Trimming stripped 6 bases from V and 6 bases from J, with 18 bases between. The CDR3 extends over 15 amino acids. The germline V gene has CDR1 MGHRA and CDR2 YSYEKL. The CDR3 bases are TGCGCCAGCAGTCCACTCGACAGATTGGGTCAGCCCCAGCATTTT. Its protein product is CASSPLDRLGQPQHF.

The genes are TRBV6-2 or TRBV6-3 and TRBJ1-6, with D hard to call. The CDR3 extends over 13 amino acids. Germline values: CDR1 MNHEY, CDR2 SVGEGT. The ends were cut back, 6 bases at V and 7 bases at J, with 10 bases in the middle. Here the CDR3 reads CASRPGMNSPLHF. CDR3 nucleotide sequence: TGTGCCAGCAGACCGGGTATGAATTCACCCCTCCACTTT.

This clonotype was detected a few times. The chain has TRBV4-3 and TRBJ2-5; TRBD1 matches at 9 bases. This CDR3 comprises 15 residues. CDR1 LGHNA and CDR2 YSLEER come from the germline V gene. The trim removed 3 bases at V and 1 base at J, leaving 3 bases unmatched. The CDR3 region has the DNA TGCGCCAGCAGCCAGACAGGGGGATTCCAAGAGACCCAGTACTTC. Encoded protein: CASSQTGGFQETQYF.

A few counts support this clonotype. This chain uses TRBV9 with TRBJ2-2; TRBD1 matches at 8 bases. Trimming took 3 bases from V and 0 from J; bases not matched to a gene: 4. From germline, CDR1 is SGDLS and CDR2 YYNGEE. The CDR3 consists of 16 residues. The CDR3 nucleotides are TGTGCCAGCAGCGCGCAGGGGGCAACGAACACCGGGGAGCTGTTTTTT. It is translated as CASSAQGATNTGELFF.